The next 23 T cell receptor beta chains were all read from a single sample in a study of identical twins. TCRdb ran MiXCR on the 5' RACE reads and lists one entry per CDR3 protein. The data hold 350,000 or so distinct CDR3 sequences, with around 12% observed a single time. The sample also formed part of further work on yellow fever vaccine responses in identical twins.

Sequencing was carried out using CD8+ T cells sorted from blood. The receptors were sampled from a woman between 18 and 30 years old in good health.

This clonotype turned up a few times. V and J are TRBV3-1 and TRBJ2-5; no reliable D call. Trimming pared 8 bases from V and 3 bases from J, leaving 13 bases between. CDR3 length: 13 amino acids. From germline, CDR1 is LGHDT and CDR2 YNNKEL (reference sequence). The CDR3 is CASLPENEETQYF. The DNA for the CDR3 is TGTGCCAGCCTGCCGGAAAATGAAGAGACCCAGTACTTC.

This clonotype has a handful of counts. The chain has TRBV20-1 and TRBJ2-3; perhaps TRBD1 as D (7 bases). Trimming took 6 bases from V and 3 from J, leaving 19 bases between them. This CDR3 contains 15 residues. CDR1 is DFQATT and CDR2 is SNEGSKA in the germline V gene (reference sequence). The CDR3 bases are TGCAGTGCCCACAATCCCCCAGGGGGGACAGATACGCAGTATTTT. Protein product: CSAHNPPGGTDTQYF.

This clonotype occurred a few times. CDR3 bases: TGTGCCAGCAGCTTAGGGGGACTTTACGAGCAGTACGTC. Translation gives CASSLGGLYEQYV. The chain combines TRBV13 with TRBJ2-7; D is possibly TRBD2 (6 bases). The CDR3 length is 13 residues. Germline V lookup: CDR1 PRHDT, CDR2 FYEKMQ (reference sequence). V lost 0 bases and J lost 4, with 7 bases in between.

This clonotype showed up many times. This chain joins TRBV20-1 and TRBJ2-7; TRBD2 aligns across 11 bases. Germline V gene sequence: CDR1 DFQATT, CDR2 SNEGSKA (reference sequence). This CDR3 is 12 amino acids long. V lost 8 bases, J lost 2 bases, and 2 bases stayed unmatched. DNA for the CDR3: TGCAGTATAGCGGGAGGGCCCTACGAGCAGTACTTC. Translating gives CSIAGGPYEQYF.

This clonotype was observed a few times. CDR3 DNA: TGTGCCAGCAGCCCGACAGGGGACTATGGCTACACCTTC. Translated: CASSPTGDYGYTF. The gene calls are TRBV5-6 and TRBJ1-2, with 8 positions matching TRBD1. The CDR3 length is 13 residues. CDR1 and CDR2 (germline): SGHDT, YYEEEE. With V trimmed by 4 bases and J by 3 bases, 2 bases remained unmatched. Full variable domain (outside the CDR3, taken from reference TRBV5-6 and TRBJ1-2): DAGVTQSPTHLIKTRGQQVTLRCSPKSGHDTVSWYQQALGQGPQFIFQYYEEEERQRGNFPDRFSGHQFPNYSSELNVNALLLGDSALYLCASSPTGDYGYTFGSGTRLTVV.

The chain links TRBV7-6 to TRBJ2-1, with D uncertain. Trimming cost V 3 bases and J 2 bases, with 11 bases left between them. The CDR3 is 15 residues long. Germline V CDR1 and CDR2: SGHVS, FNYEAQ. The CDR3 here is CASSFGEAPYNEQFF. The CDR3 region has the DNA TGTGCCAGCAGCTTTGGAGAAGCTCCCTACAATGAGCAGTTCTTC.

This sequence joins TRBV12-3 or TRBV12-4 and TRBJ1-1; maybe TRBD1 (5 bases). Between the trimmed V and J ends, which lost 3 bases and 5 bases, there was a span of 10 bases. The CDR3 contains 13 residues. The chain's CDR3 is CASSFGDGTEAFF. DNA of the CDR3: TGTGCCAGCAGTTTCGGGGACGGGACTGAAGCTTTCTTT.

This clonotype appeared a few times. This chain connects TRBV12-3 or TRBV12-4 to TRBJ1-2; TRBD1 is a possible D gene (5 bases). V was pared by 3 bases and J by 6 bases, with 11 bases between. This CDR3 contains 13 residues. The CDR3: CASSLAQANGYTF. CDR3 coding DNA: TGTGCCAGCAGTTTGGCACAGGCTAATGGCTACACCTTC.

Many counts were recorded for this clonotype. The chain is built from TRBV27 and TRBJ1-1; TRBD1 might be the D (6 bases). The CDR3 sequence is 19 residues long. Trimming pared 5 bases from V and 4 bases from J, leaving 29 bases between. Per the germline V gene, CDR1 is MNHEY and CDR2 is SMNVEV (reference sequence). CDR3 bases: TGTGCCAGCAGTACTACTCAAACCGGACAGCTGGCCCGGGGCACTGAAGCTTTCTTT. It is translated as CASSTTQTGQLARGTEAFF.

This clonotype was picked up a small number of times. The chain couples TRBV16 to TRBJ2-3; D remains unclear. Trimming pared 0 bases from V and 5 bases from J, leaving 18 bases between. Looked up from germline, CDR1 is KGHSY and CDR2 is FQNENV. The CDR3 runs to 17 residues. The CDR3 sequence: CASSQSSSAVLGDTQYF. For the CDR3, the DNA is TGTGCCAGCAGCCAATCGTCCAGTGCAGTGTTAGGAGATACGCAGTATTTT. The complete variable domain, with remaining parts taken from reference TRBV16 and TRBJ2-3, reads GEEVAQTPKHLVRGEGQKAKLYCAPIKGHSYVFWYQQVLKNEFKFLISFQNENVFDETGMPKERFSAKCLPNSPCSLEIQATKLEDSAVYFCASSQSSSAVLGDTQYFGPGTRLTVL.

This clonotype was found many times. Written as DNA, the CDR3 is TGTGCCAGCAGCCCCATGACTAGGAGAGCCTCCTACAATGAGCAGTTCTTC. Protein sequence: CASSPMTRRASYNEQFF. This chain connects TRBV12-3 or TRBV12-4 to TRBJ2-1; a possible D gene is TRBD2 (6 bases). The V end lost 6 bases, the J end lost 0 bases, and 18 bases lay between the germline ends. The CDR3 spans 17 residues.

This clonotype has only a few counts. The chain has TRBV27 and TRBJ2-1, with D perhaps being TRBD1 or TRBD2 (6 bases each). Germline CDR1 and CDR2: MNHEY and SMNVEV (reference sequence). CDR3 length equals 14 residues. V lost 6 bases and J 8 bases, leaving 17 bases between the germline ends. CDR3 sequence: CASRGGSNVDEQFF. The DNA for the CDR3 is TGTGCCAGCAGGGGGGGCAGTAATGTAGATGAGCAGTTCTTC.

This clonotype was observed at least ten times. This chain joins TRBV19 and TRBJ2-1; D is possibly TRBD1 (6 bases). CDR3 size: 15 residues. V gave up 6 bases and J gave up 4 bases, with 16 bases separating them. CDR1 is LNHDA, CDR2 SQIVND, per germline (reference sequence). Here the CDR3 reads CASSDSRTDYNEQFF. The CDR3 DNA sequence: TGTGCCAGTAGCGATTCCAGGACAGATTACAATGAGCAGTTCTTC. The full variable domain, in which reference TRBV19 and TRBJ2-1 provide the parts outside the CDR3, is DGGITQSPKYLFRKEGQNVTLSCEQNLNHDAMYWYRQDPGQGLRLIYYSQIVNDFQKGDIAEGYSVSREKKESFPLTVTSAQKNPTAFYLCASSDSRTDYNEQFFGPGTRLTVL.

This chain uses TRBV28 with TRBJ2-6; tentatively, D is TRBD1 or TRBD2 (5 bases each). Trimming pared 6 bases from V and 0 bases from J, leaving 24 bases between. Germline-derived CDR1 and CDR2 are MDHEN and SYDVKM. The CDR3 sequence is 20 residues long. The CDR3 DNA is TGTGCCAGCAGACCAACCTGGGGGAATGACAGATACTCTGGGGCCAACGTCCTGACTTTC. Translated, it gives CASRPTWGNDRYSGANVLTF.

This clonotype has only a few counts. The V call is TRBV27, the J call TRBJ1-5; D not certain. The V gene's germline CDR1 is MNHEY and CDR2 SMNVEV (reference sequence). V was shortened by 4 bases and J by 2 bases, with 9 bases between the two germline ends. This CDR3 is 14 amino acids long. The CDR3: CASSSDHRNQPQHF. CDR3 DNA: TGTGCCAGCAGTTCTGACCATCGCAATCAGCCCCAGCATTTT.

This clonotype was counted a few times. The gene calls are TRBV7-9 and TRBJ2-7, with no clear D. The CDR3 runs 15 residues. Germline V gene lookup returns CDR1 SEHNR and CDR2 FQNEAQ (reference sequence). V shed 2 bases and J shed 3 bases, with 14 bases lying between them. In DNA, the CDR3 is TGTGCCAGCAGCTTATCAGTTGGCGGAAACTACGAGCAGTACTTC. Protein sequence: CASSLSVGGNYEQYF.

A few counts support this clonotype. The V gene is TRBV7-9, the J gene TRBJ2-3; 8 bases are a match to TRBD2. Germline CDR1 is SEHNR and CDR2 is FQNEAQ (reference sequence). J lost 4 bases, V lost 3 bases, and 3 bases had no gene match. The CDR3 sequence is 14 residues long. The CDR3 protein is CASSFTTSADTQYF. CDR3 nucleotides: TGTGCCAGCAGCTTTACGACTAGCGCAGATACGCAGTATTTT.

The sample holds a few counts of this clonotype. The rearrangement links TRBV2 to TRBJ2-1; TRBD2 is a possible D gene (6 bases). Trimming shortened V by 8 bases and J by 4 bases, and 15 bases separated the two germline ends. CDR1 and CDR2 (germline): SNHLY, FYNNEI. The CDR3 has 14 amino acids. This chain's CDR3 is CASGLVADYNEQFF. The CDR3 DNA is TGTGCCAGCGGGTTGGTAGCGGATTACAATGAGCAGTTCTTC.

V gene TRBV7-9 combines with J gene TRBJ1-1, with D possibly TRBD1 on 5 matching bases. Looked up from germline, CDR1 is SEHNR and CDR2 is FQNEAQ (reference sequence). Trimming shortened V by 5 bases and J by 1 base, and 11 bases separated the two germline ends. The CDR3 contains 14 residues. The CDR3 nucleotides read TGTGCCAGCAGCACGGGACTTAGGAACACTGAAGCTTTCTTT. It specifies CASSTGLRNTEAFF.

The CDR3: CASRRDRQMAGYGYTF. CDR3 sequence (DNA): TGTGCCAGTCGCCGGGACAGACAGATGGCAGGCTATGGCTACACCTTC. The chain has TRBV6-1 and TRBJ1-2; 7 bases line up with TRBD1. Looked up from germline, CDR1 is MNHNS and CDR2 is SASEGT. Losses at the gene ends were 9 bases for V and 4 bases for J; bases not matched to a gene: 17. The CDR3 extends over 16 amino acids.

This clonotype was detected ten times or more. In nucleotides, the CDR3 is TGCGCCAGCAGCCAAAGATTAGGTCCTTCTAGCGAGCAGTACTTC. Amino acids: CASSQRLGPSSEQYF. J is TRBJ2-7 and V is TRBV4-1; D is unresolved. The CDR3 runs 15 residues. From germline, CDR1 is MGHRA and CDR2 YSYEKL. Trimming took 2 bases from V and 6 from J, leaving 17 bases between them.

This clonotype was counted a few times. The rearrangement links TRBV7-9 to TRBJ1-1; D is unresolved. The CDR3 has 12 amino acids. Trimming left V 4 bases short and J 4 bases short, with 7 bases between. Germline-derived CDR1 and CDR2 are SEHNR and FQNEAQ (reference sequence). CDR3 sequence reads: CASSSKTTEAFF. CDR3 bases: TGTGCCAGCAGCTCAAAGACCACTGAAGCTTTCTTT.

This clonotype was observed a handful of times. V gene TRBV2 combines with J gene TRBJ2-5, with 9 bases fitting TRBD1. After removal of 6 bases from V and 2 bases from J, the junction contained 4 bases not matched to a gene. This CDR3 region has 14 residues. CDR1 SNHLY and CDR2 FYNNEI come from the germline V gene. The CDR3 DNA reads as TGTGCCAGCAGGCCCGGGACAGGGCAAGAGACCCAGTACTTC. It encodes CASRPGTGQETQYF.